The rows below give T cell receptor beta chains drawn from one sample of a study of neurological immune-mediated disorders. Each CDR3 protein is one row after TCRdb ran MiXCR on the 5' RACE reads. This sample has around 49,000 distinct CDR3 sequences, with about 12% found just once. Sequencing was carried out using PBMCs. The receptors shown here come from a male donor with HTLV-1-associated myelopathy (HAM/TSP). Both conserved end residues are part of each CDR3. Each record gives: D gene, J gene, V gene, clone size, CDR3 DNA, CDR3 protein. D genes are given only for firm matches. Some rows mark clone size as missing; the rest say once, few, many or name a class of expanded clone.

D gene: -; J gene: TRBJ1-1; V gene: TRBV24-1; clone size: many; CDR3 DNA: TGTGCCACCAGTGCCCGGGGAACTGAAGCTTTCTTT; CDR3 protein: CATSARGTEAFF
D gene: -; J gene: TRBJ2-7; V gene: TRBV10-1; clone size: many; CDR3 DNA: TGCGCCAGCAGTGAGGGGACCCCTCCCTACGAGCAGTACTTC; CDR3 protein: CASSEGTPPYEQYF
D gene: -; J gene: TRBJ1-3; V gene: TRBV5-6; clone size: -; CDR3 DNA: TGTGCCAGCAGCGCCCCATTCGGGGCTGGAAACACCATATATTTT; CDR3 protein: CASSAPFGAGNTIYF
D gene: -; J gene: TRBJ2-5; V gene: TRBV12-3/TRBV12-4; clone size: -; CDR3 DNA: TGTGCCATCAGTTTGGCAGGTCGAGAGACCCAGTACTTC; CDR3 protein: CAISLAGRETQYF
D gene: TRBD1; J gene: TRBJ1-1; V gene: TRBV12-3/TRBV12-4; clone size: many; CDR3 DNA: TGTGCCAGCCAATTGACAGGGGGCCTCACTGAAGCTTTCTTT; CDR3 protein: CASQLTGGLTEAFF
D gene: TRBD1; J gene: TRBJ2-5; V gene: TRBV5-1; clone size: medium-sized; CDR3 DNA: TGCGCCAGCATTCCTCCGGGACAGGGGCAAGAGACCCAGTACTTC; CDR3 protein: CASIPPGQGQETQYF
D gene: -; J gene: TRBJ2-1; V gene: TRBV20-1; clone size: many; CDR3 DNA: TGCAGTGCTAGACGGACAAATGAGCAGTTCTTC; CDR3 protein: CSARRTNEQFF
D gene: -; J gene: TRBJ1-5; V gene: TRBV2; clone size: many; CDR3 DNA: TGTGCCAGCAGTGACCGTGACTACAATCAGCCCCAGCATTTT; CDR3 protein: CASSDRDYNQPQHF
D gene: TRBD2; J gene: TRBJ2-7; V gene: TRBV25-1; clone size: many; CDR3 DNA: TGTGCCAGCAGTAGCGGGGGGCCAGACTACGAGCAGTACTTC; CDR3 protein: CASSSGGPDYEQYF
D gene: TRBD2; J gene: TRBJ2-3; V gene: TRBV6-6; clone size: -; CDR3 DNA: TGTGCCAGCAGTTTTGGGACTAGCGGGGTTATAGATACGCAGTATTTT; CDR3 protein: CASSFGTSGVIDTQYF
D gene: -; J gene: TRBJ1-5; V gene: TRBV10-2; clone size: medium-sized; CDR3 DNA: TGCGCCAGCAGTGAGTCGACAGGCATTCAGCCCCAGCATTTT; CDR3 protein: CASSESTGIQPQHF
D gene: TRBD1; J gene: TRBJ1-2; V gene: TRBV2; clone size: many; CDR3 DNA: TGTGCCAGCAGTAAGGACAGGGTCGGCTATGGCTACACCTTC; CDR3 protein: CASSKDRVGYGYTF
D gene: TRBD2; J gene: TRBJ2-5; V gene: TRBV7-7; clone size: -; CDR3 DNA: TGTGCTAGCAGCTTAGTAGCGGGGGCCTTGGAGACCCAGTACTTC; CDR3 protein: CASSLVAGALETQYF
D gene: TRBD1; J gene: TRBJ2-1; V gene: TRBV5-1; clone size: many; CDR3 DNA: TGCGCCAGCAGCCGCGGGACAGGAATATACAATGAGCAGTTCTTC; CDR3 protein: CASSRGTGIYNEQFF
D gene: -; J gene: TRBJ1-1; V gene: TRBV5-1; clone size: many; CDR3 DNA: TGCGCCAGCAGCCCCGCGGGGGTTCGGACTGAAGCTTTCTTT; CDR3 protein: CASSPAGVRTEAFF
D gene: -; J gene: TRBJ2-7; V gene: TRBV12-3/TRBV12-4; clone size: many; CDR3 DNA: TGTGCCAGCAGTTTTTCCGAGAGGGACGAGCAGTACTTC; CDR3 protein: CASSFSERDEQYF
D gene: -; J gene: TRBJ2-2; V gene: TRBV15; clone size: many; CDR3 DNA: TGTGCCACCAGCAGACCCAACACCGGGGAGCTGTTTTTT; CDR3 protein: CATSRPNTGELFF
D gene: -; J gene: TRBJ2-7; V gene: TRBV15; clone size: many; CDR3 DNA: TGTGCCACCAGCAGAGCTGTGCAAACGGGAGAGCAGTACTTC; CDR3 protein: CATSRAVQTGEQYF
D gene: -; J gene: TRBJ1-6; V gene: TRBV7-9; clone size: -; CDR3 DNA: TGTGCCAGCAGCTTAGATGGGGATTCACCCTTCCACTTT; CDR3 protein: CASSLDGDSPFHF
D gene: -; J gene: TRBJ2-1; V gene: TRBV2; clone size: many; CDR3 DNA: TGTGCCAGCAGGACTGGGGGGGCCAACAATGAGCAGTTCTTC; CDR3 protein: CASRTGGANNEQFF
D gene: TRBD1; J gene: TRBJ2-3; V gene: TRBV7-2; clone size: few; CDR3 DNA: TGTGCCAGCAGCTCCACAGGGGCAGGAACAGATACGCAGTATTTT; CDR3 protein: CASSSTGAGTDTQYF
D gene: TRBD1; J gene: TRBJ1-2; V gene: TRBV5-1; clone size: many; CDR3 DNA: TGCGCCAGCAGCTCTCAGGGGGAATATGGCTACACCTTC; CDR3 protein: CASSSQGEYGYTF
D gene: -; J gene: TRBJ1-1; V gene: TRBV6-5; clone size: many; CDR3 DNA: TGTGCCAGCAGCCTCCGACCCGGAGGCGCTGAAGCTTTCTTT; CDR3 protein: CASSLRPGGAEAFF
D gene: -; J gene: TRBJ2-5; V gene: TRBV5-1; clone size: many; CDR3 DNA: TGCGCCAGCAGCCCGGGAACAGTAACCACTAAAGAGACCCAGTACTTC; CDR3 protein: CASSPGTVTTKETQYF
D gene: TRBD1; J gene: TRBJ1-4; V gene: TRBV6-5; clone size: many; CDR3 DNA: TGTGCCAGCAGTTTATCCGGACAGGGGCGTTTTAATGAAAAACTGTTTTTT; CDR3 protein: CASSLSGQGRFNEKLFF
D gene: -; J gene: TRBJ2-7; V gene: TRBV11-1; clone size: many; CDR3 DNA: TGTGCCAGCAGCGGAGGGAACGAGCAGTACTTC; CDR3 protein: CASSGGNEQYF
D gene: -; J gene: TRBJ2-1; V gene: TRBV5-1; clone size: -; CDR3 DNA: TGCGCCAGCAGCTTGGCTCAGTATAGCTCCTACAATGAGCAGTTCTTC; CDR3 protein: CASSLAQYSSYNEQFF
D gene: -; J gene: TRBJ1-1; V gene: TRBV7-8; clone size: -; CDR3 DNA: TGTGCCAGCAGCGCGGACAGCATGAACACTGAAGCTTTCTTT; CDR3 protein: CASSADSMNTEAFF
D gene: -; J gene: TRBJ2-1; V gene: TRBV6-2/TRBV6-3; clone size: -; CDR3 DNA: TGTGCCAGCTGTTACCGTGGGGCACCTTCCTACAATGAGCAGTTCTTC; CDR3 protein: CASCYRGAPSYNEQFF
D gene: -; J gene: TRBJ1-6; V gene: TRBV25-1; clone size: many; CDR3 DNA: TGTGCCAGCAGGGGGCGAGGAGGTAATTCACCCCTCCACTTT; CDR3 protein: CASRGRGGNSPLHF
D gene: TRBD2; J gene: TRBJ2-5; V gene: TRBV29-1; clone size: many; CDR3 DNA: TGCAGCGTTTCCAGCGGGGGAAGGTCGGAGACCCAGTACTTC; CDR3 protein: CSVSSGGRSETQYF
D gene: -; J gene: TRBJ1-2; V gene: TRBV5-1; clone size: few; CDR3 DNA: TGCGCCAGCAGCTTGGCTGCAGGGGTGAACTATGGCTACACCTTC; CDR3 protein: CASSLAAGVNYGYTF
D gene: -; J gene: TRBJ2-2; V gene: TRBV12-3/TRBV12-4; clone size: -; CDR3 DNA: TGTGCCAGCAACCCCCCGCCAGAGGTCCCGAACACCTGGGAGCTGTTTTTT; CDR3 protein: CASNPPPEVPNTWELFF
D gene: -; J gene: TRBJ1-5; V gene: TRBV4-3; clone size: many; CDR3 DNA: TGCGCCAGCAGCCAAGAACCCCCGGGGGCTAGGCAGCCCCAGCATTTT; CDR3 protein: CASSQEPPGARQPQHF
D gene: -; J gene: TRBJ2-2; V gene: TRBV29-1; clone size: many; CDR3 DNA: TGCAGCGTTGACAGGAGAAACACCGGGGAGCTGTTTTTT; CDR3 protein: CSVDRRNTGELFF
D gene: -; J gene: TRBJ2-5; V gene: TRBV12-3/TRBV12-4; clone size: many; CDR3 DNA: TGTGCCAGCAGTTTATTCCTGATTTCGGAGACCCAGTACTTC; CDR3 protein: CASSLFLISETQYF
D gene: -; J gene: TRBJ2-5; V gene: TRBV29-1; clone size: many; CDR3 DNA: TGCAGCGTTAGGACCGCCATCCAAGAGACCCAGTACTTC; CDR3 protein: CSVRTAIQETQYF
D gene: -; J gene: TRBJ2-5; V gene: TRBV29-1; clone size: many; CDR3 DNA: TGCAGCGTTGTTCTAGCGATGGAGACCCAGTACTTC; CDR3 protein: CSVVLAMETQYF
D gene: -; J gene: TRBJ2-2; V gene: TRBV9; clone size: many; CDR3 DNA: TGTGCCAGCAGCGGGGACGTGGTGGTCGGGGAGCTGTTTTTT; CDR3 protein: CASSGDVVVGELFF
D gene: TRBD1; J gene: TRBJ2-7; V gene: TRBV6-6; clone size: many; CDR3 DNA: TGTGCCGGGAGACAGGGAAGTACCTACGAGCAGTACTTC; CDR3 protein: CAGRQGSTYEQYF
D gene: TRBD1; J gene: TRBJ2-3; V gene: TRBV11-2; clone size: -; CDR3 DNA: TGTGCCAGCAGCTTAAACTGGGAAGGGGGCCGCACAGATACGCAGTATTTT; CDR3 protein: CASSLNWEGGRTDTQYF